The present T cell receptor beta chain was sequenced within a study of technical replicates of blood from a few donors. Unmatched junction bases numbered 6, after V lost 0 bases and J lost 10 bases. The germline gives CDR1 SGHRS, CDR2 YFSETQ. There are 13 residues in the CDR3. Produced via immunoSEQ multiplex PCR; TCRdb's table is partial and in-frame only. The table shows fewer than 90,000 clones, with around 94% occurring only once. The J gene is TRBJ1-1, the V gene TRBV5-1, with 7 bases identical to TRBD1. The sequenced sample consisted of T cells isolated from PBMCs. The TCR was taken from a human donor in good health. CDR3 protein: CASSLGGDSSAFF. CDR3 sequence (DNA): TGCGCCAGCAGCTTGGGGGGGGACAGTTCAGCTTTCTTT. Looking up the rest from reference TRBV5-1 and TRBJ1-1 gives the full variable domain: KAGVTQTPRYLIKTRGQQVTLSCSPISGHRSVSWYQQTPGQGLQFLFEYFSETQRNKGNFPGRFSGRQFSNSRSEMNVSTLELGDSALYLCASSLGGDSSAFFGQGTRLTVV.